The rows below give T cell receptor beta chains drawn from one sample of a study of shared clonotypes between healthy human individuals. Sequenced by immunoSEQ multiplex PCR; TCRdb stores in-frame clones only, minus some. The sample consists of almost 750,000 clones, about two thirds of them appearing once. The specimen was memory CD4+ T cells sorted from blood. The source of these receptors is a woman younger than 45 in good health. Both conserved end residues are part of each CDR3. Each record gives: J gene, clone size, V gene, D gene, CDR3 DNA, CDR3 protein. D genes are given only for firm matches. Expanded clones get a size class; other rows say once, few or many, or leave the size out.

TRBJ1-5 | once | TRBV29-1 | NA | TGCAGTCTACCTAAAGACCGAGTTCATAAGGATAGCAATCAGCCCCAGCATTTT | CSLPKDRVHKDSNQPQHF
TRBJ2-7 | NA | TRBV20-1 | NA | TGCAGTGCTACACCTTCCTACGAGCAGTACTTC | CSATPSYEQYF
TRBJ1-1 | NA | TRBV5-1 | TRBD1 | TGCGCCAGCAGCCAGGGGGTAGGCACTGAAGCTTTCTTT | CASSQGVGTEAFF
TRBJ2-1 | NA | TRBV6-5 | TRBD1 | TGTGCCAGCAGTTACTCGACAGGGGCGGATGAGCAGTTCTTC | CASSYSTGADEQFF
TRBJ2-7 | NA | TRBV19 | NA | TGTGCCAGTAGTATGAGGGGCCACGAGCAGTACTTC | CASSMRGHEQYF
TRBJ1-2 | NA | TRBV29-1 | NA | TGCAGCGCAGGCGGACAGCTAAGCTATGGCTACACCTTC | CSAGGQLSYGYTF
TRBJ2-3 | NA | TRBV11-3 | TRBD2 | TGTGCCAGCAGCAACCGGGTAGCGGGAGGGCCCACAGATACGCAGTATTTT | CASSNRVAGGPTDTQYF
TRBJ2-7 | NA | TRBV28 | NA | TGTGCCAGCAGTTTATATAATAGCCTCGAGCAGTACTTC | CASSLYNSLEQYF
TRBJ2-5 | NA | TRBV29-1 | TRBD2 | TGCAGCGCACTCCCGAGCGGGAGGGAGGAGACCCAGTACTTC | CSALPSGREETQYF
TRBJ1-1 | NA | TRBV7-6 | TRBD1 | TGTGCCAGCAGCTTAGCACAGGGGGGGAACACTGAAGCTTTCTTT | CASSLAQGGNTEAFF
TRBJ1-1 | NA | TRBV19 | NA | TGTGCCAGTAGTACCGAGGCAGGGGAGGCTTTCTTT | CASSTEAGEAFF
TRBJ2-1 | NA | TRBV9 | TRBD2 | TGTGCCAGCAGCGGAGGACTAGCGGGAGGGTTCCATGAGCAGTTCTTC | CASSGGLAGGFHEQFF
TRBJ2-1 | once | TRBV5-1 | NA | TGCGCCAGCAGCTTGCTGGGGTCGGGAGATGAGCAGTTCTTC | CASSLLGSGDEQFF
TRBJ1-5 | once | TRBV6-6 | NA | TGTGCCAGCAGTGCTCTTCAAGGAAGCAATCAGCCCCAGCATTTT | CASSALQGSNQPQHF
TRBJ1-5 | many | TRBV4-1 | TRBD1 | TGCGCCAGCAGCCAAGACGGAAGCGCAGGGGGCGTTCAGCCCCAGCATTTT | CASSQDGSAGGVQPQHF
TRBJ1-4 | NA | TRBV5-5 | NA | TGTGCCAGCAACTGGGGGAGTCTTAATGAAAAACTGTTTTTT | CASNWGSLNEKLFF
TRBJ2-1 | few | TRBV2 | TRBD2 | TGTGCCAGCAGGCAACTAGCGGGAGGGTACAATGAGCAGTTCTTC | CASRQLAGGYNEQFF
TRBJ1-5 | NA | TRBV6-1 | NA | TGTGCCAGCAGTGAATTGGGCTCGGATCAGCCCCAGCATTTT | CASSELGSDQPQHF
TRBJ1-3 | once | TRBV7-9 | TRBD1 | TGTGCCAGCAGCTGGGACAGGCCGGGCTCTGGAAACACCATATATTTT | CASSWDRPGSGNTIYF
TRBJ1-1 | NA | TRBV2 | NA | TGTGCCAGCAGCGGGGGGGCTTGGGACACTGAAGCTTTCTTT | CASSGGAWDTEAFF
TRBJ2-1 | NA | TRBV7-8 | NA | TGTGCCAGCAGCTACAACAATGAGCAGTTCTTC | CASSYNNEQFF
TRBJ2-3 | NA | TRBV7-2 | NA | TGTGCCAGCCGCCCCCCCGGGGATGGGATCACAGATACGCAGTATTTT | CASRPPGDGITDTQYF
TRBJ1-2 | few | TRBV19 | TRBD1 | TGTGCCAGTAGTCGGGACAGCTATGGCTACACCTTC | CASSRDSYGYTF
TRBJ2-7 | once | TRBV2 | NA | TGTGCCAGCAGGCGGGAAATAGCCTACGAGCAGTACTTC | CASRREIAYEQYF
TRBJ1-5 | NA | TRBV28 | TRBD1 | TGTGCCAGCAGTCCCGGGACAGACAATCAGCCCCAGCATTTT | CASSPGTDNQPQHF
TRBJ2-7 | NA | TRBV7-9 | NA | TGTGCCAGCAGCTTAGTAGTAGGGCAGCAGTACTTC | CASSLVVGQQYF
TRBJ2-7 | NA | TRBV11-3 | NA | TGTGCCAGCAGCACCGGGGCTACCTACGAGCAGTACTTC | CASSTGATYEQYF
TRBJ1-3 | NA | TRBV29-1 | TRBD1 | TGCAGCGTTGCCCCAGGTGGGACAGGGACCATATATTTT | CSVAPGGTGTIYF
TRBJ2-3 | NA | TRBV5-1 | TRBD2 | TGCGCCAGCAGCTCGGGACTAGCGGGAGTCAGGTCGCCAGATACGCAGTATTTT | CASSSGLAGVRSPDTQYF
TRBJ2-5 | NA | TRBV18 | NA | TGTGCCAGCTCACCACTAGCTGGCGAGACCCAGTACTTC | CASSPLAGETQYF
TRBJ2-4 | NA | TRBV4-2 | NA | TGTGCCAGCAGCCAAGATTTAAGGGGAAGTTTGGGCAAAAACATTCAGTACTTC | CASSQDLRGSLGKNIQYF
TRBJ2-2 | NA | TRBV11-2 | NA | TGTGCCAGCAGCTTAGCGGTTTCGGGGGAGCTGTTTTTT | CASSLAVSGELFF
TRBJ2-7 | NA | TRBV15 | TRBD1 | TGTGCCACCAGCCCCTATCCAACAGGGGGCCTCCACTACGAGCAGTACTTC | CATSPYPTGGLHYEQYF
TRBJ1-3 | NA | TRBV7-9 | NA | TGTGCCAGCAGCCAAATGGTAGGATTCTCTGGAAACACCATATATTTT | CASSQMVGFSGNTIYF
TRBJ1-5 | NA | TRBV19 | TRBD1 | TGTGCCAGTACCAGGGACAGACAAAATAGCAATCAGCCCCAGCATTTT | CASTRDRQNSNQPQHF
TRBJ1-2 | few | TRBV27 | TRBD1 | TGTGCCAGCAGTTTCTCGACAGGGGGGAACTATGGCTACACCTTC | CASSFSTGGNYGYTF
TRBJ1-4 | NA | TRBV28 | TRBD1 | TGTGCCAGCAGTTTACTGGGACAGCTCAATAATGAAAAACTGTTTTTT | CASSLLGQLNNEKLFF
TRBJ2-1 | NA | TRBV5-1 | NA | TGCGCCAGCAGCTTCGTGGACAATGAGCAGTTCTTC | CASSFVDNEQFF
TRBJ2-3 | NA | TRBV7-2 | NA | TGTGCCAGCAGCTTGGCAGGGGGCACAGATACGCAGTATTTT | CASSLAGGTDTQYF
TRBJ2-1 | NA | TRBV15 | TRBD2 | TGTGCCACCAGCATTTCGCGGGGGTCGTACAATGAGCAGTTCTTC | CATSISRGSYNEQFF
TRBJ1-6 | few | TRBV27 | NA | TGTGCCAGCAGTGCCCATTACAGGGATTCACCCCTCCACTTT | CASSAHYRDSPLHF
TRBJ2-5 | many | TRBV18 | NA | TGTGCCAGCTCACCACCGCACGGCCAAGAGACCCAGTACTTC | CASSPPHGQETQYF
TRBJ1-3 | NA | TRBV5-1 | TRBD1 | TGCGCCAGCAGCTCTCAGGGGGATGGAAACACCATATATTTT | CASSSQGDGNTIYF
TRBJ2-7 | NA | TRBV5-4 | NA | TGTGCCAGCAGCTTCGACTCTTCCGAGCAGTACTTC | CASSFDSSEQYF
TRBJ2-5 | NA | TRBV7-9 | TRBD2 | TGTGCCAGCAGCCCGACTAGCGAGCAAGAGACCCAGTACTTC | CASSPTSEQETQYF
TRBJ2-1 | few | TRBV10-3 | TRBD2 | TGTGCCATCCGAAAATCTAGCGGGAGTGTCCTTGAGCAGTTCTTC | CAIRKSSGSVLEQFF
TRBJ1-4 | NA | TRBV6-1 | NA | TGTGCCAGCCGGTTGGGGCCTGCAACTAATGAAAAACTGTTTTTT | CASRLGPATNEKLFF
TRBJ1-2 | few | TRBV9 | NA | TGTGCCAGCAGCGTAGGCCCCGGGGCGGGGGGATATGGCTACACCTTC | CASSVGPGAGGYGYTF